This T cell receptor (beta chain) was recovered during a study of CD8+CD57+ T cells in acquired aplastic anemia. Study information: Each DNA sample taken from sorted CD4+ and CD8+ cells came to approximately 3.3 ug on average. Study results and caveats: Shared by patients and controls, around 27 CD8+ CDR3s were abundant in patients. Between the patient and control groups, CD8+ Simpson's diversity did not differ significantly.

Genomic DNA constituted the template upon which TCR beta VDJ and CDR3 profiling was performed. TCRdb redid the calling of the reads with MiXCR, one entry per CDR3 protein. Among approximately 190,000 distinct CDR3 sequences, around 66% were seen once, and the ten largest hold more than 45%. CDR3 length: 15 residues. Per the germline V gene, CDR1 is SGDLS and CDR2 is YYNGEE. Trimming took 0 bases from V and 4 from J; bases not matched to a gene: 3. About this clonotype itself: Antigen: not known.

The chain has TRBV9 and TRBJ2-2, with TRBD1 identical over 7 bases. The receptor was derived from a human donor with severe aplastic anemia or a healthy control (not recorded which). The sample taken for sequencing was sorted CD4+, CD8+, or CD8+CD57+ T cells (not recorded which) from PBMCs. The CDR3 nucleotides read TGTGCCAGCAGCGTAGCTACAGGGGCCACCGGGGAGCTGTTTTTT. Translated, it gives CASSVATGATGELFF.